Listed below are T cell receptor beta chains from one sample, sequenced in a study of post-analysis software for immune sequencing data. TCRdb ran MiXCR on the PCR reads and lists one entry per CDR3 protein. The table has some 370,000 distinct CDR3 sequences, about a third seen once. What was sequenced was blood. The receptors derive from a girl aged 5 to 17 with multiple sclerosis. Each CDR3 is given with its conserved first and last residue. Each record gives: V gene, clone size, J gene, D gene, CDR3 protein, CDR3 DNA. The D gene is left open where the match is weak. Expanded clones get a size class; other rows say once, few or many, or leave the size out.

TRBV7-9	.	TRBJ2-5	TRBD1	CASSLGLLGTGGQEQYF	TGTGCCAGCAGCTTAGGACTACTGGGGACAGGGGGTCAGGAGCAGTACTTC
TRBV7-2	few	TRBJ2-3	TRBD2	CASSTRTSGEDTQYF	TGTGCCAGCAGCACCCGTACTAGCGGGGAGGATACGCAGTATTTT
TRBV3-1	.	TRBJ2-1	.	CASSSGGFWEQFF	TGTGCCAGCAGTTCTGGGGGCTTCTGGGAGCAGTTCTTC
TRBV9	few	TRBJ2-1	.	CASSVSLNNEQFF	TGTGCCAGCAGCGTGAGTCTTAACAATGAGCAGTTCTTC
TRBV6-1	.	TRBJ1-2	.	CASSDTGKTISYGYTF	TGTGCCAGCAGTGACACAGGGAAGACCATTAGCTATGGCTACACCTTC
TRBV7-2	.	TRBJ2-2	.	CASSLESGELFF	TGTGCCAGCAGCTTAGAATCCGGGGAGCTGTTTTTT
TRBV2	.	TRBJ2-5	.	CASRKEYQETQYF	TGTGCCAGCAGGAAGGAGTACCAAGAGACCCAGTACTTC
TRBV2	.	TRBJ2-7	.	CASSEDVEVEQYF	TGTGCCAGCAGTGAGGATGTCGAGGTCGAGCAGTACTTC
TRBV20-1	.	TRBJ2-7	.	CSANDGTLLYEQYF	TGCAGTGCCAATGACGGGACTCTGCTGTACGAGCAGTACTTC
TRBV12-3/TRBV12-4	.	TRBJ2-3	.	CASNSGADTQYF	TGTGCCAGCAATTCGGGAGCAGATACGCAGTATTTT
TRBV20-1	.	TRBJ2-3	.	CSALGPPSTDTQYF	TGCAGTGCTCTGGGTCCTCCTAGCACAGATACGCAGTATTTT
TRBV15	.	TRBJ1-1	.	CATSSSDGTEAFF	TGTGCCACCAGCAGCTCCGACGGAACTGAAGCTTTCTTT